This note documents a single T cell receptor beta chain sequence. The table lists this clonotype with a few counts. No cognate antigen has been identified for it. No much larger clone is present one base from it, and per-base qualities are unavailable. Reading the germline V gene (reference sequence) gives CDR1 DFQATT and CDR2 SNEGSKA. At the junction V is shortened by 0 bases and J by 2 bases, with 17 bases in between. Its CDR3 holds 16 amino acids, cysteine through phenylalanine. The only DNA kept is the CDR3, 48 bases in frame from the first base. Genomic DNA extracted from peripheral blood, rather than sorted cells or RNA, was used as the source for amplification of TCR beta rearrangements. Using a mixed TRB-A/B primer pool, multiplex touch-down PCR amplified rearranged TRB sequences covering the V, D and J segments. Illumina adapters and sample indices were attached to the amplicons in two consecutive PCR reactions using Phusion HS II polymerase. The amplicons were purified from gel with the NucleoSpin Gel and PCR Clean-up kit and then assessed with Qubit and an Agilent 2100 Bioanalyzer. The libraries were sequenced on an Illumina MiSeq with 600-cycle, single-indexed, paired-end runs. The paper's data handling went like this. Processing of the TRB sequences was carried out with MiXCR versions 2.12 and 3.0.5. Each unique CDR3 nucleotide sequence was counted as one clone, and only productive sequences with at least two reads were retained. Repertoire metrics included Shannon diversity, evenness, clonality (one minus evenness), and alpha-parameterized diversity profiles from alpha 0 to 5. The IGoR algorithm was used to calculate generation probabilities of clones in the paired pre- and post-chemotherapy samples. TCRdb trimmed public reads at Q25 via fastp, called clones via MiXCR and kept in-frame beta chains. Rows with a matching CDR3 protein are joined into one entry that keeps the most common DNA and genes. The V and J calls shown here were made by TCRdb, not taken from the authors' results. For this sample the table gives fewer than 15,000 distinct CDR3 sequences, of which 25% were detected only once. The ten largest make up about half of the sample.

These data are taken from a study of T cell repertoires in aging, cancer and after chemotherapy (dated by TCRdb to about 2019). In the study overall: Donors spanned six age groups from 30 or younger to 70 or older, with at least three individuals per group. Alongside 95 healthy donors serving as a reference group, the cohort included some 220 cancer patients, of whom roughly 92 had hematological cancers and 120 to 130 had solid cancers. Control TCR repertoires from healthy donors were recorded over several months to years, and clear clonal overlap was observed across re-sampling. The complete dataset included some 9 million TCR reads. The study profiled peripheral blood TCR beta repertoires from healthy donors and cancer patients to examine immunoaging and T cell reconstitution after chemotherapy. Broad study findings and their caveats: In both cancer cohorts, the median generation probability rose over the chemotherapy interval, which suggests that the repertoire was reconstituted through rebound thymic output. Significantly lower blood TCR diversity and higher clonality were observed in untreated patients with hematological or solid cancers than in age-matched healthy donors. In healthy donors, the decline in TCR diversity with age was mainly due to loss of richness, whereas in cancer patients loss of evenness also played a role. It was noted by the authors that conclusions about immunological memory after chemotherapy cannot be drawn from the repertoire data.

The TCR was taken from a human donor in good health. Sample: blood. This receptor chain uses TRBV20-1 and TRBJ2-7; TRBD1 is perhaps the D gene, given 6 matching bases. In nucleotides, the sequence is TGCAGTGCTAGAGATCTAGAGAGGGGGACAACCTACGAGCAGTACTTC. Its translation is CSARDLERGTTYEQYF.